These 5 T cell receptor beta chains originate from one sample sequenced in a study of T cell repertoires in cytomegalovirus infection. For these TCRs, the target antigens are not known. Each CDR3 protein gets one entry after TCRdb re-called the reads with MiXCR. The data hold some 310,000 distinct CDR3 sequences, with 20% to 25% observed a single time. The sample here was cultured PBMCs, taken from culture after CMV antigen stimulation. The receptors come from a human donor in good health (CMV status not recorded). Some clones in this sample may be carry-over from other donors' samples.

This clonotype appeared once. V is TRBV3-1 and J is TRBJ1-2; 7 bases map to TRBD1. V dropped 0 bases and J dropped 5; count of bases not matched to a gene: 6. This CDR3 is 15 amino acids long. Per germline, CDR1 LGHDT and CDR2 YNNKEL (reference sequence). This CDR3 is CASSQDRGQTYGYTF. CDR3 in DNA: TGTGCCAGCAGCCAAGATCGGGGACAGACTTATGGCTACACCTTC.

The table lists this clonotype with a count of one. The chain combines TRBV19 with TRBJ2-7; the match to TRBD2 covers 7 bases. The CDR3 is 16 amino acids. CDR1 and CDR2 (germline): LNHDA, SQIVND (reference sequence). The junction had 9 bases not matched to a gene; V was cut back by 1 base and J by 3 bases. Here the CDR3 reads CASSIVFGGSCYEQYV. CDR3 coding DNA: TGTGCCAGTAGTATAGTCTTCGGCGGGAGTTGCTACGAGCAGTACGTC.

This sequence joins TRBV6-2 or TRBV6-3 and TRBJ2-7; a possible D gene is TRBD2 (6 bases). Trimming shortened V by 8 bases and J by 0 bases, and 11 bases separated the two germline ends. The CDR3 has 13 amino acids. Germline V gene data show CDR1 as MNHEY and CDR2 as SVGEGT. The CDR3 DNA sequence: TGTGCCAGCGCCCGGGACTTCTCCTACGAGCAGTACGTC. It codes for CASARDFSYEQYV.

This clonotype was detected many times. The V gene is TRBV7-8, the J gene TRBJ1-5; TRBD1 is a possible D gene (5 bases). Germline V gene sequence: CDR1 SGHVS, CDR2 FQNEAQ. Between the trimmed V and J ends, which lost 3 bases and 8 bases, there was a span of 8 bases. The CDR3 consists of 12 residues. This chain's CDR3 is CASSLGVEPQHF. The DNA for the CDR3 is TGTGCCAGCAGCTTGGGGGTGGAGCCCCAGCATTTT.

The chain uses TRBV7-8 and TRBJ2-2, with D possibly matching TRBD1 (6 bases). CDR1 and CDR2 (germline): SGHVS, FQNEAQ. V lost 5 bases and J lost 1, with 14 bases in between. The CDR3 sequence is 16 residues long. As DNA, the CDR3 is TGTGCCAGCAGCCTTTTGGGACACGAGAACACCGGGGAGCTGTTTTTT. It yields the protein CASSLLGHENTGELFF.